The 13 T cell receptor beta chains below come from one sample, sequenced in a study of glioma-infiltrating T cells after dendritic cell vaccination (dated by TCRdb to about 2016). Interpreted using the paper, the time point label stands for: after dendritic cell vaccination, including at tumor progression/relapse. Libraries were prepared through the immunoSEQ multiplex PCR assay. This is the immuneACCESS table as TCRdb keeps it, with only in-frame sequences that have V and J called. A part of the clones is gone; compared with another copy, unresolved V genes explain less than half, and the rest is unexplained. The table for this sample lists roughly 80,000 clones; 80% to 90% of them were counted only once. The ten largest clones capture approximately 2.1% of the sample. Sequencing was performed on blood, taken after dendritic cell vaccination. The receptor set was obtained from a human donor with glioblastoma.

J is TRBJ2-7 and V is TRBV10-2; possibly TRBD1 for D (6 bases). The V and J ends lost 7 bases and 3 bases respectively, with 19 bases between them. The CDR3 totals 15 residues. The germline V gene has CDR1 WSHSY and CDR2 SAAADI. DNA for the CDR3: TGCGCCAGCACCCCTCGGCCGGACAGAAACTACGAGCAGTACTTC. Translation: CASTPRPDRNYEQYF.

This rearrangement joins TRBV2 to TRBJ1-2; 7 bases fit TRBD1. V was clipped by 8 bases and J by 5 bases; unmatched bases: 8. The germline V gene encodes CDR1 SNHLY and CDR2 FYNNEI. The CDR3 sequence is 13 residues long. The CDR3 spells CASGQEHLYGYTF. In DNA, the CDR3 is TGTGCCAGCGGACAGGAGCATTTATATGGCTACACCTTC.

This clone appeared a few times. The CDR3 spells CASSLASGGQKTQYF. Written as DNA, the CDR3 is TGTGCCAGCAGCTTAGCTAGCGGGGGGCAAAAGACCCAGTACTTC. The chain uses TRBV7-2 and TRBJ2-5; TRBD2 matches at 10 bases. The CDR3 has 15 residues. Germline loops: CDR1 SGHTA, CDR2 FQGNSA. V gave up 0 bases and J gave up 6 bases; unmatched junction bases: 4.

The chain has TRBV2 and TRBJ2-4; D is possibly TRBD2 (5 bases). Germline CDR1 reads SNHLY; CDR2 reads FYNNEI. This CDR3 spans 15 amino acids. V lost 3 bases to trimming and J lost 0 bases, with 9 bases between them. This CDR3 reads CASSDRGLAKNIQYF. The CDR3 DNA reads as TGTGCCAGCAGTGATCGGGGTCTAGCCAAAAACATTCAGTACTTC.

V gene TRBV7-8 combines with J gene TRBJ2-4; 7 nucleotides align to TRBD1. The junction had 9 bases not matched to a gene; V was cut back by 5 bases and J by 11 bases. Germline values: CDR1 SGHVS, CDR2 FQNEAQ. This CDR3 comprises 13 residues. Written as DNA, the CDR3 is TGTGCCAGCAGCACTGGACAGGACGGGGTTCAGTACTTC. Translating gives CASSTGQDGVQYF.

This clone was seen a single time. The V gene is TRBV27, the J gene TRBJ2-3; D remains unclear. The CDR3 runs to 16 residues. Germline V CDR1 and CDR2: MNHEY, SMNVEV (reference sequence). V was shortened by 6 bases and J by 3 bases, with 19 bases between the two germline ends. CDR3 sequence reads: CASRRFSATATDTQYF. CDR3 sequence (DNA): TGTGCCAGCAGGAGGTTCTCGGCAACGGCGACAGATACGCAGTATTTT.

This chain connects TRBV15 to TRBJ2-5; 11 bases map to TRBD2. The V segment lost 0 bases and the J segment 5 bases; nucleotides outside the gene matches: 14. Germline assignment: CDR1 LNHNV and CDR2 YYDKDF (reference sequence). The CDR3 consists of 19 residues. The CDR3 bases are TGTGCCACCAGCAGAGATAAGGCTAGCGGGAGGTTCCAAGGGGAGACCCAGTACTTC. Its translation: CATSRDKASGRFQGETQYF. Based on the CDR3 plus reference TRBV15 and TRBJ2-5, the full variable domain is DAMVIQNPRYQVTQFGKPVTLSCSQTLNHNVMYWYQQKSSQAPKLLFHYYDKDFNNEADTPDNFQSRRPNTSFCFLDIRSPGLGDTAMYLCATSRDKASGRFQGETQYFGPGTRLLVL.

The chain couples TRBV7-2 to TRBJ2-5; D not certain. Judging by the DNA end, TRBJ2-7 fits better; the J call may be wrong. This CDR3 contains 13 residues. Germline-derived CDR1 and CDR2 are SGHTA and FQGNSA. CDR3 nucleotide sequence: TGTGCCAGCAGCTCCGGATGGGACTACGAGCAGTACTTC. Translation gives CASSSGWDYEQYF.

In this sample, this clone turned up once. The chain uses TRBV4-3 and TRBJ2-2; 7 bases align to TRBD2. There are 18 residues in the CDR3. Germline V lookup: CDR1 LGHNA, CDR2 YSLEER. V trimming: 3 bases; J trimming: 1 base; junction bases outside the gene matches: 11. The CDR3 DNA is TGCGCCAGCAGCCAGGCCCCCCGATTAGCGGGGAACACCGGGGAGCTGTTTTTT. As protein: CASSQAPRLAGNTGELFF.

The gene calls are TRBV4-2 and TRBJ2-7; 11 bases align to TRBD2. Germline CDR1 and CDR2: LGHNA and YNFKEQ. With V trimmed by 0 bases and J by 3 bases, 1 base remained unmatched. The CDR3 contains 15 residues. CDR3 residues: CASSQDLAGGYEQYF. DNA for the CDR3: TGTGCCAGCAGCCAAGATCTAGCGGGAGGCTACGAGCAGTACTTC.

V gene TRBV5-1 combines with J gene TRBJ2-3, with D possibly TRBD2 on 5 matching bases. CDR3 length: 14 residues. Germline lookup yields CDR1 SGHRS and CDR2 YFSETQ. V lost 5 bases and J 3 bases, leaving 13 bases between the germline ends. The CDR3 region is CASSLGLATDTQYF. The CDR3 DNA reads TGCGCCAGCAGTTTAGGGCTAGCAACAGATACGCAGTATTTT.

V is TRBV19 and J is TRBJ1-1, with 7 bases fitting TRBD1. Germline V gene data show CDR1 as LNHDA and CDR2 as SQIVND (reference sequence). Losses at the gene ends were 5 bases for V and 4 bases for J; bases not matched to a gene: 13. The length of the CDR3 is 16 residues. The CDR3 sequence is CASSLLPPGTATEAFF. In DNA form, the CDR3 reads TGTGCCAGTAGTCTCTTGCCCCCCGGGACAGCCACTGAAGCTTTCTTT.

The chain links TRBV14 to TRBJ2-7; maybe TRBD1 (5 bases). The CDR3 length is 16 residues. V was pared by 2 bases and J by 6 bases, with 20 bases between. CDR1 and CDR2 from the germline V gene are SGHDN and FVKESK. CDR3 coding DNA: TGTGCCAGCAGCCAAAGGGTTCTATTCGGAGACAGCGAGCAGTACTTC. Translating it yields CASSQRVLFGDSEQYF.